The source of this T cell receptor beta chain is a study of shared clonotypes between healthy human individuals. Worth noting for this clone: Its specificity is not known.

The study, taken as a whole, reports: Specimens sampled were limited to blood, with tissue repertoires likely differing.

The assay was carried out at the deep level. Repertoires were generated with immunoSEQ multiplex PCR, while TCRdb's copy carries only in-frame clones and drops some. Among about a million clones listed, about 72% were seen once. The sample taken for sequencing was memory CD4+ T cells from PBMCs. Subset given: CD45RA-negative fraction. The sequence was obtained from a man younger than 30 in good health. Some clones in this sample may be carry-over from other donors' samples.

DNA for the CDR3: TGTGCCAGCAGTGAATTTCGGGGGGGAGGTGAAAAACTGTTTTTT. Translated, it gives CASSEFRGGGEKLFF. The genes are TRBV25-1 and TRBJ1-4; D possibly corresponds to TRBD1 (5 bases). The CDR3 loop spans 15 amino acids. Germline lookup yields CDR1 MGHDK and CDR2 SYGVNS. V shed 1 base and J shed 7 bases, with 13 bases lying between them.